This TCR beta chain comes out of a study of response to subunit inactivated influenza vaccine. Study-wide findings and caveats: There was a suggestion from the authors that each seasonal influenza vaccination recruits few new T cells.

On this clonotype itself: Its antigen is still unknown.

Using its own MiXCR run on the RT-PCR reads, TCRdb lists one record per CDR3 protein. The sample consists of about 830,000 distinct CDR3 sequences, around 18% of them appearing once. The germline gives CDR1 SGHTA, CDR2 FQGNSA. V was pared by 5 bases and J by 2 bases, with 3 bases of the junction left unmatched. CDR3 size: 15 residues. This TCR was sampled from a man aged 50-60 years who received an inactivated influenza vaccine. The J gene is TRBJ2-1, the V gene TRBV7-2, with 10 bases matching TRBD2. Here the sequenced sample was PBMCs from blood, taken 4 to 6 days after vaccination. CDR3: CASSPSGRAYNEQFF. CDR3 in DNA: TGTGCCAGCAGCCCCAGCGGGAGGGCCTACAATGAGCAGTTCTTC.